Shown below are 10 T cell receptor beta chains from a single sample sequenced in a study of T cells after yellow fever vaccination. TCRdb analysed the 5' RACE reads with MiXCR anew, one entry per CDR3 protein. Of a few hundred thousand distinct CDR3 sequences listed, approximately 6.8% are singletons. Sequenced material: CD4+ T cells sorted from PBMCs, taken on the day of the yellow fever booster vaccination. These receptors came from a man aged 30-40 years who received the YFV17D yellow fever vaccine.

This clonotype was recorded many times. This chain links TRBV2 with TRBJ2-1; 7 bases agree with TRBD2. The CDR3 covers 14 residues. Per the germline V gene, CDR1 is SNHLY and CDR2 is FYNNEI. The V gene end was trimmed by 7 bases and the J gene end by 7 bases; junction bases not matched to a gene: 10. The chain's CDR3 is CASKVSSGSNEQFF. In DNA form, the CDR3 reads TGTGCCAGCAAGGTTTCTAGCGGAAGTAATGAGCAGTTCTTC. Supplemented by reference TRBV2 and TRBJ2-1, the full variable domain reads EPEVTQTPSHQVTQMGQEVILRCVPISNHLYFYWYRQILGQKVEFLVSFYNNEISEKSEIFDDQFSVERPDGSNFTLKIRSTKLEDSAMYFCASKVSSGSNEQFFGPGTRLTVL.

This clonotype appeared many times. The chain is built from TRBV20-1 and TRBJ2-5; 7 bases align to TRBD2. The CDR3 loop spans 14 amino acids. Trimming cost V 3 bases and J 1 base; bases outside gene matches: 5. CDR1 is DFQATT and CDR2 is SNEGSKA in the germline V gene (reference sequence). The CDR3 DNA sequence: TGCAGTGCTAGGGTAGCGGGCCTCCAAGAGACCCAGTACTTC. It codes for CSARVAGLQETQYF.

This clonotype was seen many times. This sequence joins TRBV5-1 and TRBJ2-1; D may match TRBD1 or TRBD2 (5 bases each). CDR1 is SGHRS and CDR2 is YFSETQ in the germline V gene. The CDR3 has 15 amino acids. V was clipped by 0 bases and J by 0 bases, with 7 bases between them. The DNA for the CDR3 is TGCGCCAGCAGCTTGGGGGGGATCTCCTACAATGAGCAGTTCTTC. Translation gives CASSLGGISYNEQFF.

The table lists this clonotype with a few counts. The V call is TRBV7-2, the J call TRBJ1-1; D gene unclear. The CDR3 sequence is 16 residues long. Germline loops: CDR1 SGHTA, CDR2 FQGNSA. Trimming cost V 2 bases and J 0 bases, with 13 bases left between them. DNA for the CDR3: TGTGCCAGCAGCTTACTTATGGGCCGATTGAACACTGAAGCTTTCTTT. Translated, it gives CASSLLMGRLNTEAFF.

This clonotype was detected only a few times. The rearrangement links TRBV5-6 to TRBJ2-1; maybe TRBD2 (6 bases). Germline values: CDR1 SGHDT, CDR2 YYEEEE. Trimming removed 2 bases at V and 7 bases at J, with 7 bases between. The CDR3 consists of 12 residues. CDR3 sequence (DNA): TGTGCCAGCAGCTTACTAGCAAATGAGCAGTTCTTC. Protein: CASSLLANEQFF.

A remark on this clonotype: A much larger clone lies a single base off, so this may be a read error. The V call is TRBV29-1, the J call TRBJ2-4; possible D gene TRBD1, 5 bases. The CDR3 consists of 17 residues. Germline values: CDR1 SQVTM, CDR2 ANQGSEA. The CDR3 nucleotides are TGCATCGCCACCTCCCAGGGAACAACAATAGCCAAAAACATTCAGTACTTC. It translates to CIATSQGTTIAKNIQYF.

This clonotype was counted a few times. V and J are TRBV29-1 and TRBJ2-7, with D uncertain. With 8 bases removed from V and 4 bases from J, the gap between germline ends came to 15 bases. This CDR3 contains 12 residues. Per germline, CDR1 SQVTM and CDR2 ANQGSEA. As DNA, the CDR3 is TGCAGCTTTTCTTTAGGTACTTACGAGCAGTACTTC. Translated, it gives CSFSLGTYEQYF.

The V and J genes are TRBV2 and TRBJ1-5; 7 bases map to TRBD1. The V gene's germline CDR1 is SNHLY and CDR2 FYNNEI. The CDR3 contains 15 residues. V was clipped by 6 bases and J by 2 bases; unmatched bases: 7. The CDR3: CASSYDRVGNQPQHF. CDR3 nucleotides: TGTGCCAGCAGCTACGACAGGGTGGGCAATCAGCCCCAGCATTTT.

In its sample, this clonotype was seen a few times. The CDR3 protein is CSVRRDTGELFF. The CDR3 DNA reads TGCAGCGTCCGTCGGGATACCGGGGAGCTGTTTTTT. The chain combines TRBV29-1 with TRBJ2-2; tentative D call: TRBD2 (5 bases). Trimming left V 6 bases short and J 5 bases short, with 10 bases between. This CDR3 region has 12 residues. Looked up from germline, CDR1 is SQVTM and CDR2 is ANQGSEA.

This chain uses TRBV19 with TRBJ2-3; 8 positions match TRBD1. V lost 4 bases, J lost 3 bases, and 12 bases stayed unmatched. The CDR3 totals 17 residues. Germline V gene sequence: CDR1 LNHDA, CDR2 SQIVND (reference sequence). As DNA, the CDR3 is TGTGCCAGTAGTAGGATTGACAGGGGAACTGGGACAGATACGCAGTATTTT. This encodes CASSRIDRGTGTDTQYF.